The entry below gives a single T cell receptor (beta chain) sequence along with its context. Its antigen remains unknown. V was pared by 7 bases and J by 5 bases, with 15 bases between. The CDR3 has 15 amino acids. Germline V gene data show CDR1 as MDHEN and CDR2 as SYDVKM. This record comes from a study of human T cells and chemical hapten exposure. Study context: The cohort included alopecia areata under or over 50% scalp, totalis and universalis. TCR yield per sample varied, mainly due to pooled library volumes. Findings of the study overall: No shift was seen in TCRs above 1 in 1000 frequency with DPC sensitization.

Individual cDNA molecules in this library carried unique molecular identifiers. TCRdb ran MiXCR on the RACE reads and lists one entry per CDR3 protein. The table has roughly 90,000 distinct CDR3 sequences, roughly a tenth seen once; the top ten hold approximately 1%. Time point indicated: patch test 3, about 24 weeks after DPC sensitization. Treatment specified: therapeutic diphenylcyclopropenone sensitization with weekly scalp DPC. Sequenced material: whole blood, taken in connection with sensitization to the hapten diphenylcyclopropenone (DPC). The TCR comes from a woman in her twenties or thirties with alopecia areata. Some clones in this sample may be carry-over from other donors' samples. The chain recombines TRBV28 with TRBJ1-6; tentative D call: TRBD1 (5 bases). CDR3 nucleotides: TGTGCCAGCAACCCGGGGGGAGGCAATAATTCACCCCTCCACTTT. This codes for CASNPGGGNNSPLHF.